This TCR beta chain was profiled in a study of regulatory T cells in long-lasting Graves disease. At the level of the study: Persistent Graves' disease denoted over 5 years of antithyroid drugs plus positive TSH receptor antibodies.

Looked up from germline, CDR1 is SGHRS and CDR2 is YFSETQ. The CDR3 has 17 amino acids. V lost 4 bases and J 0 bases, leaving 14 bases between the germline ends. In its sample, this clonotype was seen a few times. Its antigen is unknown. Regarding time point: persistent/refractory GD, antithyroid drugs over 5 years with positive TRAb. Construction of the TCR library relied on RNA isolated from PBMCs. The collection involved drawing 8 to 9 milliliters of peripheral blood into EDTA tubes. The authors built TCR beta libraries using iRepertoire HTBI primers and Arm-PCR of CDR3 regions. MiXCR, applied by TCRdb to the multiplex PCR reads, yields one record per CDR3 protein. The sample lists 500,000 to 800,000 distinct CDR3 sequences; 30% were seen once. Study conclusions and caveats: Authors noted too few samples as a limitation. With persistent disease, TRBV28, TRBJ1-2 and TRBJ2-5 were the favored segments.

The sample consisted of peripheral blood mononuclear cells (PBMCs), taken when the disease was refractory, from a patient treated with antithyroid drugs. V is TRBV5-1 and J is TRBJ1-6; D remains unclear. This receptor was identified in a female donor with Graves disease. CDR3 sequence: CASSHRDSSSYNSPLHF. The CDR3 DNA follows: TGCGCCAGCAGCCATAGAGACTCGAGCTCCTATAATTCACCCCTCCACTTT.